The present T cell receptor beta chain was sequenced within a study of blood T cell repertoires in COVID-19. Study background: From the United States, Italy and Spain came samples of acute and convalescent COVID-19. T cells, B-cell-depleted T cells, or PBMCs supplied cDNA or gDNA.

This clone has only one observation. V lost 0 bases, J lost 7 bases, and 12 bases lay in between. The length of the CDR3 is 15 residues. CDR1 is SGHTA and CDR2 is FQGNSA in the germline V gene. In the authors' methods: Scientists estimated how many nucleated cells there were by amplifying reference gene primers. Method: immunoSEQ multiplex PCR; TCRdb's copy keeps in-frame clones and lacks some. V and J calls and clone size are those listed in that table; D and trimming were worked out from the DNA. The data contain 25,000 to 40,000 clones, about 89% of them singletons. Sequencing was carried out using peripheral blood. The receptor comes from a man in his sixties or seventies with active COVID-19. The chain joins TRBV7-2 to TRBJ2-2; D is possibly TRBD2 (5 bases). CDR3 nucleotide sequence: TGTGCCAGCAGCTTAGCTAGGGTAGCGATCGGGGAGCTGTTTTTT. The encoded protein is CASSLARVAIGELFF.